The 2 T cell receptor beta chains below come from one sample, sequenced in a study of T-cell reconstitution after alpha-beta-depleted transplantation in children. Unique molecular identifiers were incorporated when the TCRbeta library was constructed. TCRdb reprocessed the PCR reads via MiXCR and lists one record per CDR3 protein. This sample has 610,000 or so distinct CDR3 sequences, with 25% to 30% found just once. Sequenced here: PBMCs, sampled before TCRalphabeta/CD19-depleted stem cell transplant. These receptors all stem from a boy under two years old with Wiskott-Aldrich syndrome, due to receive a stem cell transplant.

The gene calls are TRBV21-1 and TRBJ2-7; the table's D gene call, TRBD2, was not cross checked with the DNA. TRBV21-1 has pseudogene status. The CDR3 has 18 residues. The DNA of the CDR3 is TGTGCCAGCAGCAAACTCAGGACTAGCGGGAGGCCTCCCTACGAGCAGTACTTC. Amino acid sequence: CASSKLRTSGRPPYEQYF.

The chain recombines TRBV19 with TRBJ1-5; D possibly corresponds to TRBD1 (5 bases). CDR3 length: 14 amino acids. Between the trimmed V and J ends, which lost 9 bases and 7 bases, there was a span of 19 bases. Germline assignment: CDR1 LNHDA and CDR2 SQIVND (reference sequence). CDR3 sequence: CASELQGLGQPQHF. The CDR3 coding sequence is TGTGCCAGCGAGCTGCAGGGTTTGGGGCAGCCCCAGCATTTT.